The clone carrying this TCR beta chain was seen a single time. Assay: immunoSEQ multiplex PCR; the TCRdb copy retains only in-frame clones and omits some. Of nearly 2 million clones in the sample, just under 95% were seen once. These data are taken from a study of shared clonotypes between healthy human individuals. CD45RO-negative cells were positively selected for CCR7, leaving out terminally differentiated effector memory CD45RA+ cells. The material sequenced was naive CD8+ T cells sorted from blood. The origin of this receptor is a man younger than 35 in good health.

The CDR3 coding sequence is TGCGCCAGCAGCCAAGCTCAGGGACAGCCCTACGAGCAGTACTTC. Translating it yields CASSQAQGQPYEQYF. The chain couples TRBV4-3 to TRBJ2-7, with 7 bases fitting TRBD1. After removal of 1 base from V and 2 bases from J, the junction contained 5 bases not matched to a gene. The germline V gene has CDR1 LGHNA and CDR2 YSLEER. The CDR3 is 15 residues long.